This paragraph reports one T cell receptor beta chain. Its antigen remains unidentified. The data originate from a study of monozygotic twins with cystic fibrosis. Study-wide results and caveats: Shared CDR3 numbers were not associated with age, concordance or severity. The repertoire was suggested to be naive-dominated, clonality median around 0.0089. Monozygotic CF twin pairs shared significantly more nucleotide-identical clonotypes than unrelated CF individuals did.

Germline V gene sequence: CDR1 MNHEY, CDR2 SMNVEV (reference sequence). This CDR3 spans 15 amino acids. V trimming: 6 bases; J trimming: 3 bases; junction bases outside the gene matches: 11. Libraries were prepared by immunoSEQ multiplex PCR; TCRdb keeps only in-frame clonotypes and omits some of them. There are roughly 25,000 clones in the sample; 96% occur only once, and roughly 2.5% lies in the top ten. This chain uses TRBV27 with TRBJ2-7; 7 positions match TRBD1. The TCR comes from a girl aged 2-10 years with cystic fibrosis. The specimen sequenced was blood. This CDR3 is CASRIKGAHLYEQYF. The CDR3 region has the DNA TGTGCCAGCAGAATAAAGGGGGCGCACCTCTACGAGCAGTACTTC.